These 13 T cell receptor beta chains originate from one sample sequenced in a study of blood T cell repertoires in COVID-19. The method was immunoSEQ multiplex PCR; TCRdb's version includes in-frame clones alone and lacks a portion of them. The data contain about 200,000 clones, around three quarters of them singletons. The sample comprised PBMCs or T cells enriched from blood (not recorded which). All receptors come from a woman aged 45 to 65 with acute COVID-19.

The rearrangement uses TRBV19 and TRBJ1-5, with D possibly being TRBD1 (5 bases). The V and J ends lost 9 bases and 7 bases respectively, with 28 bases between them. CDR3 length: 17 residues. Germline V CDR1 and CDR2: LNHDA, SQIVND (reference sequence). CDR3 protein: CASISSYLGGGRQPQHF. Written as DNA, the CDR3 is TGTGCCAGCATATCATCCTACCTGGGGGGTGGAAGGCAGCCCCAGCATTTT.

The rearrangement joins TRBV19 to TRBJ1-3; D remains unclear. Trimming took 1 base from V and 2 from J, leaving 9 bases between them. Germline V lookup: CDR1 LNHDA, CDR2 SQIVND (reference sequence). This CDR3 is built from 15 residues. The CDR3 here is CASSIAGSTGNTIYF. DNA for the CDR3: TGTGCCAGTAGTATAGCAGGTTCTACTGGAAACACCATATATTTT.

This clone showed up just once. This rearrangement joins TRBV7-9 to TRBJ2-2, with 7 bases aligning to TRBD1. The CDR3 covers 14 residues. Unmatched junction bases numbered 4, after V lost 8 bases and J lost 1 base. Germline CDR1 and CDR2: SEHNR and FQNEAQ (reference sequence). CDR3: CASSAGGNTGELFF. CDR3 nucleotide sequence: TGTGCCAGCTCGGCAGGGGGGAACACCGGGGAGCTGTTTTTT.

This chain connects TRBV5-5 to TRBJ1-5; D remains unclear. Germline values: CDR1 SGHKS, CDR2 YYEKEE (reference sequence). Trimming took 1 base from V and 9 from J, leaving 14 bases between them. This CDR3 has 14 residues. DNA of the CDR3: TGTGCCAGCAGCTTGATGTCCGTTAATTCGCCCCAGCATTTT. Its protein product is CASSLMSVNSPQHF.

The chain uses TRBV11-3 and TRBJ2-2, with D perhaps matching TRBD2 (6 bases). The CDR3 length is 14 residues. V was clipped by 4 bases and J by 2 bases, with 8 bases between them. Per germline, CDR1 SGHNT and CDR2 YENEEA. Here the CDR3 DNA reads TGTGCCAGCAGCTGGGGACTTAACACCGGGGAGCTGTTTTTT. Residues: CASSWGLNTGELFF. Combining the CDR3 with reference TRBV11-3 and TRBJ2-2 gives the whole variable domain EAGVVQSPRYKIIEKKQPVAFWCNPISGHNTLYWYLQNLGQGPELLIRYENEEAVDDSQLPKDRFSAERLKGVDSTLKIQPAELGDSAVYLCASSWGLNTGELFFGEGSRLTVL.

This clone has only a few counts. V usage is TRBV7-3 and J usage is TRBJ1-3; a weak D match, TRBD1 (5 bases). Germline V gives CDR1 SGHTA, CDR2 FQGTGA. This CDR3 contains 16 residues. V lost 2 bases and J 2 bases, leaving 13 bases between the germline ends. As DNA, the CDR3 is TGTGCCAGCAGCTTATTTGGGGGGAAAGCTGGAAACACCATATATTTT. It specifies CASSLFGGKAGNTIYF.

This chain connects TRBV4-1 to TRBJ2-2; TRBD1 agrees at 9 bases. J lost 7 bases, V lost 6 bases, and 6 bases had no gene match. This CDR3 has 14 amino acids. Germline CDR1 MGHRA, CDR2 YSYEKL. Written as DNA, the CDR3 is TGCGCCAGCAGTCCGACAGGGGGGAACGGGGAGCTGTTTTTT. It encodes CASSPTGGNGELFF.

The chain employs TRBV5-6 and TRBJ2-5, with 10 bases fitting TRBD2. Germline V lookup: CDR1 SGHDT, CDR2 YYEEEE. Germline trimming cut 3 bases from V and 5 bases from J; bases unmatched to any gene: 7. The CDR3 has 15 amino acids. CDR3 protein: CASSYASGGGETQYF. In nucleotides, the CDR3 is TGTGCCAGCAGCTACGCTAGCGGGGGTGGTGAGACCCAGTACTTC.

V usage is TRBV27 and J usage is TRBJ2-2; 8 bases match TRBD1. Germline V CDR1 and CDR2: MNHEY, SMNVEV (reference sequence). This CDR3 spans 16 amino acids. The trim removed 5 bases at V and 1 base at J, leaving 6 bases unmatched. CDR3 sequence (DNA): TGTGCCAGCAGTACCACCGGGACAGGGAACACCGGGGAGCTGTTTTTT. Protein: CASSTTGTGNTGELFF.

This clone was recorded once. The chain uses TRBV4-3 and TRBJ1-3, with 10 nucleotides matching TRBD1. CDR1 and CDR2 (germline): LGHNA, YSLEER. V gave up 3 bases and J gave up 7 bases; unmatched junction bases: 0. The CDR3 is 13 amino acids. CDR3 loop: CASSQGQGNTIYF. The CDR3 DNA follows: TGCGCCAGCAGCCAGGGACAGGGGAACACCATATATTTT.

The gene calls are TRBV29-1 and TRBJ1-2; no firm D call. The CDR3 sequence is 9 residues long. CDR1 is SQVTM and CDR2 is ANQGSEA in the germline V gene. Trimming took off 4 bases at V and 6 bases at J, with 3 bases between the two ends. Here the CDR3 DNA reads TGCAGCGTTGGCGATGGCTACACCTTC. Residues: CSVGDGYTF. The full variable domain, completed using reference TRBV29-1 and TRBJ1-2, is SAVISQKPSRDICQRGTSLTIQCQVDSQVTMMFWYRQQPGQSLTLIATANQGSEATYESGFVIDKFPISRPNLTFSTLTVSNMSPEDSSIYLCSVGDGYTFGSGTRLTVV.

This chain links TRBV6-2 or TRBV6-3 with TRBJ1-2; D might be TRBD1 (6 bases). V shed 0 bases and J shed 6 bases, with 17 bases lying between them. The CDR3 sequence is 16 residues long. CDR1 is MNHEY, CDR2 SVGEGT, per germline. CDR3 nucleotides: TGTGCCAGCAGTTACTCGGGAGGTCGGGGGGCTCATGGCTACACCTTC. This encodes CASSYSGGRGAHGYTF.

The chain combines TRBV29-1 with TRBJ1-3; tentatively, D is TRBD1 (5 bases). Trimming took off 6 bases at V and 0 bases at J, with 6 bases between the two ends. Germline V gene sequence: CDR1 SQVTM, CDR2 ANQGSEA. The CDR3 sequence is 12 residues long. Written as DNA, the CDR3 is TGCAGCGTAGACAGCTCTGGAAACACCATATATTTT. Amino acid sequence: CSVDSSGNTIYF. Looking up the rest from reference TRBV29-1 and TRBJ1-3 gives the full variable domain: SAVISQKPSRDICQRGTSLTIQCQVDSQVTMMFWYRQQPGQSLTLIATANQGSEATYESGFVIDKFPISRPNLTFSTLTVSNMSPEDSSIYLCSVDSSGNTIYFGEGSWLTVV.